This entry lists 24 T cell receptor beta chains sequenced from one sample in a study of identical twins. TCRdb used MiXCR to reprocess the 5' RACE reads, holding one entry per CDR3 protein. The data contain some 460,000 distinct CDR3 sequences, 12% to 15% of them singletons. These sequences were also reported in another study, on yellow fever vaccine responses in identical twins.

Sample: CD4+ T cells sorted from blood. These receptors originate from a woman aged 18 to 35 in good health.

This clonotype showed up just a few times. V is TRBV11-2 and J is TRBJ2-7; TRBD1 might be the D (6 bases). Germline V gives CDR1 SGHAT, CDR2 FQNNGV. V gave up 1 base and J gave up 2 bases, with 12 bases separating them. CDR3 length equals 15 residues. The DNA of the CDR3 is TGTGCCAGCAGCTTAGTTAGGGGGACCACCTACGAGCAGTACTTC. Translating it yields CASSLVRGTTYEQYF.

This clonotype was counted only a few times. The V gene is TRBV28, the J gene TRBJ2-3, with 7 bases fitting TRBD2. The CDR3 runs to 17 residues. Germline CDR1 reads MDHEN; CDR2 reads SYDVKM. V was clipped by 3 bases and J by 4 bases; unmatched bases: 13. CDR3 sequence: CASSFSLREHRSDTQYF. The CDR3 DNA sequence: TGTGCCAGCAGTTTTAGTTTGCGGGAGCACAGGTCAGATACGCAGTATTTT.

In its sample, this clonotype was seen a few times. The rearrangement links TRBV5-1 to TRBJ1-3, with no clear D. V lost 8 bases to trimming and J lost 9 bases, with 3 bases between them. Germline V gene lookup returns CDR1 SGHRS and CDR2 YFSETQ. CDR3 length equals 8 residues. CDR3 nucleotide sequence: TGCGCCAGTATCACCATATATTTT. This sequence encodes CASITIYF.

In this sample, this clonotype turned up many times. The chain joins TRBV7-9 to TRBJ2-7; possibly TRBD1 for D (6 bases). The germline V gene encodes CDR1 SEHNR and CDR2 FQNEAQ (reference sequence). Trimming took off 3 bases at V and 13 bases at J, with 16 bases between the two ends. CDR3 length equals 12 residues. The CDR3 here is CASSFPQGRFYF. CDR3 coding DNA: TGTGCCAGCAGCTTTCCTCAGGGGAGATTCTACTTC. The entire variable domain, with the rest obtained from reference TRBV7-9 and TRBJ2-7, is as follows: DTGVSQNPRHKITKRGQNVTFRCDPISEHNRLYWYRQTLGQGPEFLTYFQNEAQLEKSRLLSDRFSAERPKGSFSTLEIQRTEQGDSAMYLCASSFPQGRFYFGPGTRLTVT.

This clonotype appeared a few times. The V gene is TRBV20-1, the J gene TRBJ1-1; a weak D match, TRBD1 (5 bases). V was shortened by 5 bases and J by 7 bases, with 17 bases between the two germline ends. The CDR3 runs 13 residues. The V gene's germline CDR1 is DFQATT and CDR2 SNEGSKA (reference sequence). The CDR3 loop is CSAPGPSRLEAFF. CDR3 DNA sequence: TGCAGTGCTCCGGGACCGAGCCGACTTGAAGCTTTCTTT.

This clonotype was counted between two and nine times. The genes are TRBV10-3 and TRBJ2-1; D gene uncertain. The CDR3 runs 15 residues. Germline CDR1 and CDR2: ENHRY and SYGVKD. Deletions cut 2 bases from V and 4 bases from J, with 12 bases between. CDR3 DNA sequence: TGTGCCATCAGTGAGGCCGGATCTTATTACAATGAGCAGTTCTTC. Translated, it gives CAISEAGSYYNEQFF.

This chain uses TRBV29-1 with TRBJ2-2; no clear D gene. The V end was cut by 2 bases, the J end by 2 bases, with 6 bases between. Per germline, CDR1 SQVTM and CDR2 ANQGSEA. This CDR3 spans 13 amino acids. Here the CDR3 reads CSVELANTGELFF. The CDR3 nucleotides are TGCAGCGTTGAACTTGCTAACACCGGGGAGCTGTTTTTT.

This clonotype occurred a few times. CDR3 DNA: TGCAGCGTTGTGGGACTAGAACCTTACGAGCAGTACTTC. Translation gives CSVVGLEPYEQYF. This sequence joins TRBV29-1 and TRBJ2-7; 8 nucleotides align to TRBD2. Germline V lookup: CDR1 SQVTM, CDR2 ANQGSEA. This CDR3 is 13 amino acids long. With V trimmed by 4 bases and J by 4 bases, 6 bases remained unmatched.

This clonotype was seen a handful of times. The rearrangement joins TRBV20-1 to TRBJ2-7, with TRBD2 matching over 9 bases. Germline assignment: CDR1 DFQATT and CDR2 SNEGSKA (reference sequence). The CDR3 length is 14 residues. V trimming: 0 bases; J trimming: 4 bases; junction bases outside the gene matches: 4. The CDR3 DNA reads TGCAGTGCTAGAGACGGGACTAGCTTGTACGAGCAGTACTTC. Protein sequence: CSARDGTSLYEQYF.

The rearrangement joins TRBV14 to TRBJ1-2; D unclear. Germline CDR1 reads SGHDN; CDR2 reads FVKESK. The CDR3 consists of 14 residues. Trimming stripped 1 base from V and 3 bases from J, with 9 bases between. For the CDR3, the DNA is TGTGCCAGCAGCCAAGCGGAGCCCTACTATGGCTACACCTTC. Translation: CASSQAEPYYGYTF. Based on the CDR3 plus reference TRBV14 and TRBJ1-2, the full variable domain is EAGVTQFPSHSVIEKGQTVTLRCDPISGHDNLYWYRRVMGKEIKFLLHFVKESKQDESGMPNNRFLAERTGGTYSTLKVQPAELEDSGVYFCASSQAEPYYGYTFGSGTRLTVV.

This sequence joins TRBV7-8 and TRBJ2-5; tentatively, D is TRBD1 or TRBD2 (5 bases each). Germline-derived CDR1 and CDR2 are SGHVS and FQNEAQ. The CDR3 length is 15 residues. With 3 bases removed from V and 5 bases from J, the gap between germline ends came to 16 bases. The CDR3 reads CASSFTEGLLETQYF. The CDR3 DNA is TGTGCCAGCAGCTTCACTGAGGGGTTATTGGAGACCCAGTACTTC.

V and J are TRBV7-2 and TRBJ2-2, with 12 nucleotides matching TRBD1. The CDR3 runs 16 residues. CDR1 and CDR2 (germline): SGHTA, FQGNSA. Trimming removed 5 bases from V and 4 bases from J; junction bases left unmatched: 5. CDR3 sequence reads: CASSLRGQGATGELFF. DNA for the CDR3: TGTGCCAGCAGCCTACGGGGACAGGGGGCCACCGGGGAGCTGTTTTTT. The variable domain in full, with the rest retrieved from reference TRBV7-2 and TRBJ2-2, is GAGVSQSPSNKVTEKGKDVELRCDPISGHTALYWYRQSLGQGLEFLIYFQGNSAPDKSGLPSDRFSAERTGGSVSTLTIQRTQQEDSAVYLCASSLRGQGATGELFFGEGSRLTVL.

CDR3: CSARFTGMVKTQYF. The CDR3 DNA reads TGCAGTGCTAGATTCACCGGAATGGTTAAGACCCAGTACTTC. The chain links TRBV20-1 to TRBJ2-5, with D unresolved. V was trimmed by 2 bases and J by 6 bases, leaving 16 bases between them. Per germline, CDR1 DFQATT and CDR2 SNEGSKA (reference sequence). This CDR3 contains 14 residues.

This chain uses TRBV7-2 with TRBJ1-5; D call uncertain. CDR1 and CDR2 (germline): SGHTA, FQGNSA. There are 14 residues in the CDR3. V lost 6 bases and J 4 bases, leaving 13 bases between the germline ends. The CDR3, as DNA: TGTGCCAGCAGGCCAATGGCAGAGAATCAGCCCCAGCATTTT. Amino acids: CASRPMAENQPQHF. Based on the CDR3 plus reference TRBV7-2 and TRBJ1-5, the full variable domain is GAGVSQSPSNKVTEKGKDVELRCDPISGHTALYWYRQSLGQGLEFLIYFQGNSAPDKSGLPSDRFSAERTGGSVSTLTIQRTQQEDSAVYLCASRPMAENQPQHFGDGTRLSIL.

The chain couples TRBV6-1 to TRBJ2-1; TRBD2 matches 11 bases. CDR1 is MNHNS and CDR2 is SASEGT in the germline V gene. V lost 3 bases and J lost 10; bases outside the gene matches: 5. This CDR3 has 14 amino acids. The CDR3 spells CASSDQGLAGEQFF. The CDR3, as DNA: TGTGCCAGCAGTGACCAAGGACTAGCGGGCGAGCAGTTCTTC.

This clonotype was found a few times. The chain links TRBV5-1 to TRBJ2-3; no reliable D call. The length of the CDR3 is 13 residues. The ends were cut back, 6 bases at V and 6 bases at J, with 14 bases in the middle. Germline values: CDR1 SGHRS, CDR2 YFSETQ. CDR3 loop: CASTIANEDTQYF. CDR3 nucleotides: TGCGCCAGCACCATTGCCAACGAGGATACGCAGTATTTT.

This clonotype was seen more than once but under ten times. The DNA of the CDR3 is TGTGCCAGCAGTTACTACAGGGCCAAAGATACGCAGTATTTT. It yields the protein CASSYYRAKDTQYF. This chain connects TRBV6-5 to TRBJ2-3; a possible D gene is TRBD1 (6 bases). V gave up 1 base and J gave up 5 bases, with 10 bases separating them. This CDR3 is built from 14 residues. Germline V gene lookup returns CDR1 MNHEY and CDR2 SVGAGI.

The CDR3 DNA sequence: TGTGCCAGCAGTTCCCGGACAGGGGAACAGCATTTT. Translating it yields CASSSRTGEQHF. V gene TRBV28 combines with J gene TRBJ1-5; TRBD1 agrees at 9 bases. CDR1 MDHEN and CDR2 SYDVKM come from the germline V gene. Trimming cost V 4 bases and J 13 bases; bases outside gene matches: 5. CDR3 length: 12 residues.

There are a few counts of this clonotype. The J gene is TRBJ2-7, the V gene TRBV5-1, with 7 bases identical to TRBD1. The CDR3 has 13 residues. Germline V gives CDR1 SGHRS, CDR2 YFSETQ. The trim removed 3 bases at V and 6 bases at J, leaving 6 bases unmatched. This CDR3 reads CASSSEGAGEQYF. In DNA, the CDR3 is TGCGCCAGCAGCTCAGAGGGGGCGGGCGAGCAGTACTTC.

This chain connects TRBV3-1 to TRBJ2-1; D unresolved. The CDR3 is made up of 15 amino acids. The germline V gene has CDR1 LGHDT and CDR2 YNNKEL (reference sequence). Trimming left V 3 bases short and J 0 bases short, with 9 bases between. The CDR3, as DNA: TGTGCCAGCAGCCACCGGGCTAGCTCCTACAATGAGCAGTTCTTC. The encoded protein is CASSHRASSYNEQFF.

This chain connects TRBV7-9 to TRBJ2-5, with D uncertain. This CDR3 has 14 residues. CDR1 and CDR2 from the germline V gene are SEHNR and FQNEAQ (reference sequence). The V gene lost 1 base and the J gene lost 1 base, with 7 bases spanning the gap. The CDR3: CASSLGLVQETQYF. In DNA, the CDR3 is TGTGCCAGCAGCTTAGGGCTCGTCCAAGAGACCCAGTACTTC.

The chain combines TRBV30 with TRBJ2-5; D might be TRBD1 (6 bases). Trimming took off 0 bases at V and 2 bases at J, with 16 bases between the two ends. In germline, CDR1 is GTSNPN, CDR2 SVGIG (reference sequence). This CDR3 region has 16 residues. CDR3 residues: CAWSVLIRGFQETQYF. The CDR3 DNA follows: TGTGCCTGGAGTGTACTAATCAGGGGATTTCAAGAGACCCAGTACTTC.

This clonotype was counted ten times or more. For the CDR3, the DNA is TGTGCCACCAGTGATTCCCGGGCGGGGTTGAAAGCCAAAAACATTCAGTACTTC. Translated, it gives CATSDSRAGLKAKNIQYF. V is TRBV24-1 and J is TRBJ2-4; TRBD2 might be the D (6 bases). V was clipped by 2 bases and J by 0 bases, with 16 bases between them. The CDR3 spans 18 residues. CDR1 is KGHDR, CDR2 SFDVKD, per germline.

This clonotype has just a few counts. The gene calls are TRBV11-2 and TRBJ2-3; TRBD1 aligns across 11 bases. The J segment lost 5 bases and the V segment lost 1 base, leaving 2 bases of the junction unmatched. This CDR3 region has 15 residues. Per germline, CDR1 SGHAT and CDR2 FQNNGV. The CDR3 region is CASSLGTGGGDTQYF. The CDR3, as DNA: TGTGCCAGCAGCTTAGGGACAGGGGGCGGAGATACGCAGTATTTT.